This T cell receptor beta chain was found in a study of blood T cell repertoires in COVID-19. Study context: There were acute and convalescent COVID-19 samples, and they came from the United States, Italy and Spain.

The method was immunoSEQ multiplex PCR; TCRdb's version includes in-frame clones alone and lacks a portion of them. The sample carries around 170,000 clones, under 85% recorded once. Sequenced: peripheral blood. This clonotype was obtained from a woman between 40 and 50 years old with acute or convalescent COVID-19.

The CDR3 DNA reads TGTGCCAGCAGCGCAGGGGCTGGGGCCAACGTCCTGACTTTC. Its protein product is CASSAGAGANVLTF. The gene calls are TRBV2 and TRBJ2-6; the D gene is possibly TRBD1 (6 bases). Looked up from germline, CDR1 is SNHLY and CDR2 is FYNNEI. The CDR3 is 14 amino acids. V lost 6 bases, J lost 2 bases, and 8 bases lay in between.